This is a list of T cell receptor beta chains from one sample in a study of blood T cell repertoires in COVID-19. Repertoires were generated with immunoSEQ multiplex PCR, while TCRdb's copy carries only in-frame clones and drops some. This table holds about 190,000 clones, roughly 91% found once. What was sequenced was peripheral blood. These receptor sequences come from a human donor in a cohort sampled during active COVID-19. Each CDR3 is given without its conserved first and last residue.

v_gene	j_gene	CDR3aa
TRBV7-9	TRBJ2-5	ASSLLSQETQY
TRBV6-2/TRBV6-3	TRBJ1-6	ASSPRTGSSYNSPLH
TRBV4-1	TRBJ2-7	ASSQVRDRTYEQY
TRBV6-2/TRBV6-3	TRBJ2-1	ASSYSRSGGASSYNEQF
TRBV4-2	TRBJ2-7	ASSHHPLRDSFSYEQY
TRBV6-5	TRBJ1-6	ASSYSRQGHSPLH
TRBV3-1/TRBV3-2	TRBJ1-2	ASSQDYRGGGYT
TRBV7-8	TRBJ2-7	ASSSRAGVKLNEQY
TRBV3-1/TRBV3-2	TRBJ2-7	ASSLRTGTGSFVQY
TRBV3-1/TRBV3-2	TRBJ2-5	ASSRASQETQY
TRBV19	TRBJ1-5	ASSPRGSNQPQH
TRBV7-2	TRBJ2-3	ASSLSSGRSADTQY
TRBV2	TRBJ1-5	ASSEDGQDNQPQH
TRBV3-1/TRBV3-2	TRBJ2-1	ASSQDRGNEQF
TRBV6-5	TRBJ1-1	ASSFGTAKQAF
TRBV28	TRBJ2-7	ASSSQGANSYEQY
TRBV25-1	TRBJ1-3	ASSEYSEQSSGNTIY
TRBV2	TRBJ1-5	ASSTGTGGNQPQH
TRBV5-1	TRBJ2-7	ASSLGGTGTYEQY
TRBV10-3	TRBJ2-2	AITGGPNTGELF
TRBV6-6	TRBJ2-7	ASVYSSGAQYEQY
TRBV18	TRBJ2-2	ASSPPFGQAGELF
TRBV6-5	TRBJ2-7	ASSYRLAGGPYEQY
TRBV2	TRBJ2-3	ASKTGGGDTQY
TRBV19	TRBJ1-4	ASSTQGFEKLF
TRBV28	TRBJ2-1	ASSLWGTVDNEQF
TRBV27	TRBJ2-5	ASSLWAGQETQY